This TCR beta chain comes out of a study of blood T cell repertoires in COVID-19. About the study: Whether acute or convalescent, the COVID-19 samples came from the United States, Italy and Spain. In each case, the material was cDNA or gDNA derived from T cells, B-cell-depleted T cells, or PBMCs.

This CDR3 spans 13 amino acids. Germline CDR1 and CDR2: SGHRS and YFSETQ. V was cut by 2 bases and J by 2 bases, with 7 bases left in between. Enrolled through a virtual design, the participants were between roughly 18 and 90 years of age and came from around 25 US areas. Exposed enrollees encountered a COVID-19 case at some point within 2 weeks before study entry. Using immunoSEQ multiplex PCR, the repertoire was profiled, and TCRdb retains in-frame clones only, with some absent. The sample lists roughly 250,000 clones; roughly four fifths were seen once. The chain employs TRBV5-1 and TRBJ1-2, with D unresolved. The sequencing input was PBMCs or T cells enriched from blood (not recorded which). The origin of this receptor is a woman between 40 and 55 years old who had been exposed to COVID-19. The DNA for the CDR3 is TGCGCCAGCAGCTTAGGAGAAAACTATGGCTACACCTTC. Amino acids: CASSLGENYGYTF.